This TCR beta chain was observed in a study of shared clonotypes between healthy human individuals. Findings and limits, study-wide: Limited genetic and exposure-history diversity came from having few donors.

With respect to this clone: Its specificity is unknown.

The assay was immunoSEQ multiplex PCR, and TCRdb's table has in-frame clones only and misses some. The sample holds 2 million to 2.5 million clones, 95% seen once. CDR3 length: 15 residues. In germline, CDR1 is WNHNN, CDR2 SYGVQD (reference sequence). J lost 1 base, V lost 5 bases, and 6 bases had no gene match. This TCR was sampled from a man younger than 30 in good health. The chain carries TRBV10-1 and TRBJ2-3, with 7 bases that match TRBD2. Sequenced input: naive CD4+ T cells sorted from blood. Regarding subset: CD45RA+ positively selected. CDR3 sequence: CASSSRSGGTDTQYF. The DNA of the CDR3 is TGCGCCAGCAGTTCTCGGAGCGGGGGCACAGATACGCAGTATTTT.